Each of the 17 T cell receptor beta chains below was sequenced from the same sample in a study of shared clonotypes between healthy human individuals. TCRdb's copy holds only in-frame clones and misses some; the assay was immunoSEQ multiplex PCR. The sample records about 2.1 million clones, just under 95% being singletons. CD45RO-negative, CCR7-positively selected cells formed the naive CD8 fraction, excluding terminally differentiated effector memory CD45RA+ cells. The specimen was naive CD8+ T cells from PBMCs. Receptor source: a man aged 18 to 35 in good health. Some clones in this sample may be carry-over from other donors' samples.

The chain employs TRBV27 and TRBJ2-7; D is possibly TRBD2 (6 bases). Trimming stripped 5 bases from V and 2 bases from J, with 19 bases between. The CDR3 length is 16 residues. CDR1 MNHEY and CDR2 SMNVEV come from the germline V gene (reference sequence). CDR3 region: CASSGRDGRDPYEQYF. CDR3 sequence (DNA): TGTGCCAGCAGTGGCCGCGATGGGCGGGACCCCTACGAGCAGTACTTC.

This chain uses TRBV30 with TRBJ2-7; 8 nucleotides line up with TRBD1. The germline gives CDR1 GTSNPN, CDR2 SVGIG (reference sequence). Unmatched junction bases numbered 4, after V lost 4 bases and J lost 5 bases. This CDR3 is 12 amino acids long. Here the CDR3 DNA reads TGTGCCTGGACAGGGGGCCTCAACGAGCAGTACTTC. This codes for CAWTGGLNEQYF.

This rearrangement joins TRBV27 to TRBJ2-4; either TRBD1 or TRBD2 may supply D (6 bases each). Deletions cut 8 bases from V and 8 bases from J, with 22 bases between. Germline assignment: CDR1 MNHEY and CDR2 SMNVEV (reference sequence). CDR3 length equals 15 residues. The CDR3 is CASAVAGQSGDIQYF. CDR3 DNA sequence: TGTGCCAGCGCCGTCGCCGGACAGTCGGGGGACATTCAGTACTTC.

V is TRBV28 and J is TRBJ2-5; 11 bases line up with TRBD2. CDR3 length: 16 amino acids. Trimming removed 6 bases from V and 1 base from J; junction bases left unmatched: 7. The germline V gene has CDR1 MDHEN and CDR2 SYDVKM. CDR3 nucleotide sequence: TGTGCCAGCAGCTCCTGGGGACTAGCGGCCCAAGAGACCCAGTACTTC. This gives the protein CASSSWGLAAQETQYF.

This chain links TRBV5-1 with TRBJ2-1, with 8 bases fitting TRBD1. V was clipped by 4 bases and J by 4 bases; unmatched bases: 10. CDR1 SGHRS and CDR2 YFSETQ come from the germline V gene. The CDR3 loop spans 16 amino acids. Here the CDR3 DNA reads TGCGCCAGCAGCCTGACTCAGGGGGCGCGATACAATGAGCAGTTCTTC. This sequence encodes CASSLTQGARYNEQFF.

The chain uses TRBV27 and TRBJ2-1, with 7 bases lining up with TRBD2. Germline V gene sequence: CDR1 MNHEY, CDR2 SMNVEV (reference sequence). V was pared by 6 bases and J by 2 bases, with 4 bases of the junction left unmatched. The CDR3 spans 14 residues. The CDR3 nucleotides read TGTGCCAGCAGCTGGAGCGGGGCCTACAATGAGCAGTTCTTC. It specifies CASSWSGAYNEQFF.

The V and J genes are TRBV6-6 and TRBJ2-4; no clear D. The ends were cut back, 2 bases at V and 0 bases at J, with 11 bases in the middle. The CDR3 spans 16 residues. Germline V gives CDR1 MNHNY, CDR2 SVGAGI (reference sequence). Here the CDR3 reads CASSYREILAKNIQYF. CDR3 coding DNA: TGTGCCAGCAGTTACCGTGAGATCCTAGCCAAAAACATTCAGTACTTC.

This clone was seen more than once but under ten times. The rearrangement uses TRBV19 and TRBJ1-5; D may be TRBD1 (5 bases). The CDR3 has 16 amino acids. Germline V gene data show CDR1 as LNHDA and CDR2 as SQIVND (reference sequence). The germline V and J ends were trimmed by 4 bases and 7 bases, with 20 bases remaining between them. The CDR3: CASSTNTRGDGQPQHF. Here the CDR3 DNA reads TGTGCCAGTAGTACCAACACACGAGGGGACGGGCAGCCCCAGCATTTT. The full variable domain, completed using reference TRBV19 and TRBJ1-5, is DGGITQSPKYLFRKEGQNVTLSCEQNLNHDAMYWYRQDPGQGLRLIYYSQIVNDFQKGDIAEGYSVSREKKESFPLTVTSAQKNPTAFYLCASSTNTRGDGQPQHFGDGTRLSIL.

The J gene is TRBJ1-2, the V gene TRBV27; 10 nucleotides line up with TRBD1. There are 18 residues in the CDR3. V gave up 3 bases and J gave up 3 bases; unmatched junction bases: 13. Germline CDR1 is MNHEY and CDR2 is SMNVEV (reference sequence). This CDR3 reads CASSLTRGTGVSYYGYTF. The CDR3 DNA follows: TGTGCCAGCAGTTTGACGCGTGGGACAGGGGTATCCTACTATGGCTACACCTTC.

CDR3 residues: CASSVVSRDTQYF. CDR3 sequence (DNA): TGTGCCAGCAGCGTGGTATCGAGGGATACGCAGTATTTT. V usage is TRBV9 and J usage is TRBJ2-3, with unresolved D. With 2 bases removed from V and 6 bases from J, the gap between germline ends came to 10 bases. This CDR3 has 13 residues. CDR1 is SGDLS, CDR2 YYNGEE, per germline.

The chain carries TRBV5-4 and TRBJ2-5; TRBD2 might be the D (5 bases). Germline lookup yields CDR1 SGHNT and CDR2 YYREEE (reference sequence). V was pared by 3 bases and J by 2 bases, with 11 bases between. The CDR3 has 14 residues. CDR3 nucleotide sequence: TGTGCCAGCAGCTACTTTTCGGGGCAAGAGACCCAGTACTTC. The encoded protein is CASSYFSGQETQYF.

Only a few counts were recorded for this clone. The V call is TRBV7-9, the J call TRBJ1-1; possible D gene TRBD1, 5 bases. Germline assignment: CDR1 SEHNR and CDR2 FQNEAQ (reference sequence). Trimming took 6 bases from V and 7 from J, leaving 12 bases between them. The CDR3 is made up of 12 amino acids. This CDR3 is CASRDGAGEAFF. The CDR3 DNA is TGTGCCAGCAGGGACGGGGCAGGTGAAGCTTTCTTT. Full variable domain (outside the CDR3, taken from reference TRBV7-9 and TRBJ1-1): DTGVSQNPRHKITKRGQNVTFRCDPISEHNRLYWYRQTLGQGPEFLTYFQNEAQLEKSRLLSDRFSAERPKGSFSTLEIQRTEQGDSAMYLCASRDGAGEAFFGQGTRLTVV.

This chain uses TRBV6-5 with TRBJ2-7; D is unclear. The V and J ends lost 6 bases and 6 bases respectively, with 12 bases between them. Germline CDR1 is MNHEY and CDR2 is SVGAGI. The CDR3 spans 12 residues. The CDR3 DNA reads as TGTGCCAGCAGCACAGAGTTGGGCGAGCAGTACTTC. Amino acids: CASSTELGEQYF.

The CDR3 protein is CASSQGDSNSKETQYF. For the CDR3, the DNA is TGTGCCAGCAGCCAAGGGGACAGCAACTCCAAAGAGACCCAGTACTTC. J is TRBJ2-5 and V is TRBV7-9; 7 nucleotides line up with TRBD1. Germline values: CDR1 SEHNR, CDR2 FQNEAQ (reference sequence). V lost 5 bases to trimming and J lost 3 bases; unmatched junction nucleotides: 12. The CDR3 spans 16 residues.

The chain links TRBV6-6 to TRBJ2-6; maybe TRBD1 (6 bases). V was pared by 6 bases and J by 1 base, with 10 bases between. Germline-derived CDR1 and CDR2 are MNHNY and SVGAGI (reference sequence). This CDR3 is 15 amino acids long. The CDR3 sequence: CASRPQGSGANVLTF. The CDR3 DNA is TGTGCCAGCAGGCCACAGGGATCTGGGGCCAACGTCCTGACTTTC.

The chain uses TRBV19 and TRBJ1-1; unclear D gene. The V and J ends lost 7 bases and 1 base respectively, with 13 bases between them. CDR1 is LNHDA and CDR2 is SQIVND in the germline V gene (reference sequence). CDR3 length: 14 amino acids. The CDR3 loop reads CASKSRNRNTEAFF. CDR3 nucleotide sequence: TGTGCCAGTAAGTCTAGGAACCGGAACACTGAAGCTTTCTTT.

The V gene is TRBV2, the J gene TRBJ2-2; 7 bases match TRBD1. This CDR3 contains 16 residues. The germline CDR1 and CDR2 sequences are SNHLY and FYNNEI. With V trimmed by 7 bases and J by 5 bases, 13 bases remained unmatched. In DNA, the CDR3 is TGTGCCAGCAACGTGGATAGGGACAGACCAACCGGGGAGCTGTTTTTT. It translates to CASNVDRDRPTGELFF.